This entry lists 28 T cell receptor beta chains sequenced from one sample in a study of cytomegalovirus exposure and HLA in healthy donors. It was with 60 Vbeta and 13 Jbeta primers that the PCR ran. Repertoires were generated with immunoSEQ multiplex PCR, while TCRdb's copy carries only in-frame clones and drops some. The table has about 160,000 clones, around 67% seen once. The material sequenced was PBMCs. These TCRs come from a woman aged 18-29 years in good health and CMV-seropositive.

This chain uses TRBV5-1 with TRBJ1-3, with D possibly TRBD1 on 5 matching bases. Germline CDR1 reads SGHRS; CDR2 reads YFSETQ. The CDR3 runs 14 residues. V lost 5 bases and J 2 bases, leaving 11 bases between the germline ends. In DNA, the CDR3 is TGCGCCAGCAGTGATCGCAGGGCTGGAAACACCATATATTTT. This translates into CASSDRRAGNTIYF.

This clone has only a few counts. The genes are TRBV19 and TRBJ1-2, with 9 bases matching TRBD1. Germline V gives CDR1 LNHDA, CDR2 SQIVND (reference sequence). This CDR3 spans 16 amino acids. The V segment lost 7 bases and the J segment 2 bases; nucleotides outside the gene matches: 11. The CDR3 nucleotides are TGTGCCAGTAATTCCCCCGGGACAGGGACCAACTATGGCTACACCTTC. It specifies CASNSPGTGTNYGYTF.

This chain uses TRBV5-4 with TRBJ2-2; 9 positions match TRBD1. V gave up 6 bases and J gave up 5 bases; unmatched junction bases: 8. This CDR3 region has 15 residues. Germline CDR1 and CDR2: SGHNT and YYREEE (reference sequence). The chain's CDR3 is CASNVDRGWTGELFF. CDR3 bases: TGTGCCAGCAACGTCGACAGGGGGTGGACCGGGGAGCTGTTTTTT.

The genes are TRBV7-8 and TRBJ1-4; 9 bases map to TRBD1. This CDR3 comprises 16 residues. From germline, CDR1 is SGHVS and CDR2 FQNEAQ. Trimming at V came to 5 bases and at J to 10 bases, leaving 14 bases not matched to a gene. The CDR3 loop is CASSLLGQGNFVKLFF. In DNA, the CDR3 is TGTGCCAGCAGCCTACTTGGACAGGGGAATTTCGTAAAACTGTTTTTT. Using reference TRBV7-8 and TRBJ1-4 for the parts outside the CDR3, the full variable domain is GAGVSQSPRYKVAKRGQDVALRCDPISGHVSLFWYQQALGQGPEFLTYFQNEAQLDKSGLPSDRFFAERPEGSVSTLKIQRTQQEDSAVYLCASSLLGQGNFVKLFFGSGTQLSVL.

The V call is TRBV7-9, the J call TRBJ1-5; the match to TRBD1 covers 7 bases. J lost 0 bases, V lost 11 bases, and 10 bases had no gene match. This CDR3 is built from 15 residues. Germline assignment: CDR1 SEHNR and CDR2 FQNEAQ (reference sequence). The CDR3 region has the DNA TGTGCCCTCTCCTGGGACAGCCTTAGCAATCAGCCCCAGCATTTT. As protein: CALSWDSLSNQPQHF.

The chain is built from TRBV7-8 and TRBJ2-1, with 10 positions matching TRBD2. V was pared by 5 bases and J by 8 bases, with 9 bases of the junction left unmatched. The CDR3 is made up of 15 amino acids. The V gene's germline CDR1 is SGHVS and CDR2 FQNEAQ. The DNA of the CDR3 is TGTGCCAGCAGCCCCTGGAGCGGGAGGGCGTATGAGCAGTTCTTC. It translates to CASSPWSGRAYEQFF.

The V and J genes are TRBV5-5 and TRBJ1-6; 10 bases are a match to TRBD1. Per the germline V gene, CDR1 is SGHKS and CDR2 is YYEKEE (reference sequence). The V segment lost 2 bases and the J segment 7 bases; nucleotides outside the gene matches: 3. The CDR3 spans 15 residues. CDR3 amino acids: CASSFSTGGNSPLHF. CDR3 DNA: TGTGCCAGCAGCTTCTCGACAGGGGGCAATTCACCCCTCCACTTT.

V usage is TRBV19 and J usage is TRBJ2-7; 8 positions match TRBD1. CDR1 is LNHDA, CDR2 SQIVND, per germline (reference sequence). This CDR3 region has 12 residues. With V trimmed by 9 bases and J by 5 bases, 6 bases remained unmatched. In DNA, the CDR3 is TGTGCCAGCCGGACAGGGACCCACGAGCAGTACTTC. The encoded protein is CASRTGTHEQYF.

The chain recombines TRBV14 with TRBJ2-3; TRBD2 matches 8 bases. The CDR3 runs to 14 residues. V lost 1 base and J lost 6; bases outside the gene matches: 3. Germline CDR1 and CDR2: SGHDN and FVKESK. The CDR3 here is CASSQVGGADTQYF. CDR3 coding DNA: TGTGCCAGCAGCCAAGTCGGGGGGGCGGATACGCAGTATTTT.

This clone has only a few counts. V is TRBV28 and J is TRBJ2-1, with 11 bases fitting TRBD2. The CDR3 covers 19 residues. The ends lost 1 base at V and 0 bases at J; junction bases unmatched: 8. CDR1 and CDR2 from the germline V gene are MDHEN and SYDVKM. CDR3 DNA: TGTGCCAGCAGTTTATCGCGTAGCGGGAGGGGTAGCTCCTACAATGAGCAGTTCTTC. Its translation is CASSLSRSGRGSSYNEQFF.

The rearrangement joins TRBV28 to TRBJ2-3, with 9 bases matching TRBD1. J lost 4 bases, V lost 5 bases, and 16 bases had no gene match. The CDR3 length is 18 residues. Germline assignment: CDR1 MDHEN and CDR2 SYDVKM. CDR3 in amino acids: CASSPGTGKPGPPDTQYF. CDR3 DNA: TGTGCCAGCAGTCCCGGGACAGGGAAGCCGGGCCCTCCAGATACGCAGTATTTT.

This chain connects TRBV4-3 to TRBJ2-7; no reliable D call. This CDR3 has 15 amino acids. Trimming stripped 0 bases from V and 3 bases from J, with 12 bases between. Per germline, CDR1 LGHNA and CDR2 YSLEER. CDR3 region: CASSQENQAHYEQYF. CDR3 DNA sequence: TGCGCCAGCAGCCAAGAAAATCAGGCACACTACGAGCAGTACTTC.

This rearrangement joins TRBV28 to TRBJ1-2; TRBD1 might be the D (6 bases). V was shortened by 5 bases and J by 0 bases, with 10 bases between the two germline ends. The CDR3 loop spans 14 amino acids. CDR1 and CDR2 (germline): MDHEN, SYDVKM. CDR3 residues: CASSIGGANYGYTF. The CDR3 DNA sequence: TGTGCCAGCAGTATAGGGGGAGCTAACTATGGCTACACCTTC.

The V call is TRBV15, the J call TRBJ2-7, with 7 bases matching TRBD2. The CDR3 loop spans 13 amino acids. The trim removed 8 bases at V and 3 bases at J, leaving 7 bases unmatched. CDR1 LNHNV and CDR2 YYDKDF come from the germline V gene (reference sequence). The CDR3, as DNA: TGTGCCACCTCGGCGGGGGAGTACTACGAGCAGTACTTC. It specifies CATSAGEYYEQYF. Full variable domain (rest looked up from reference TRBV15 and TRBJ2-7): DAMVIQNPRYQVTQFGKPVTLSCSQTLNHNVMYWYQQKSSQAPKLLFHYYDKDFNNEADTPDNFQSRRPNTSFCFLDIRSPGLGDTAMYLCATSAGEYYEQYFGPGTRLTVT.

The rearrangement links TRBV27 to TRBJ2-7; D perhaps matches TRBD2 (5 bases). The CDR3 has 13 residues. V lost 8 bases, J lost 5 bases, and 16 bases lay in between. Germline CDR1 is MNHEY and CDR2 is SMNVEV (reference sequence). The CDR3 bases are TGTGCCAGCCAAGTCGAGGGATCGGACGAGCAGTACTTC. Translating it yields CASQVEGSDEQYF.

This chain links TRBV13 with TRBJ2-3; possible D gene TRBD2, 8 bases. The CDR3 runs to 17 residues. Germline CDR1 PRHDT, CDR2 FYEKMQ (reference sequence). V lost 3 bases and J 6 bases, leaving 22 bases between the germline ends. Written as DNA, the CDR3 is TGTGCCAGCAGCTTGGGACAGAGCGGGAGTGTCAGGGATACGCAGTATTTT. Residues: CASSLGQSGSVRDTQYF.

The chain couples TRBV23-1 to TRBJ1-3; 8 bases align to TRBD1. TRBV23-1 is an open reading frame, and its role is uncertain. There are 16 residues in the CDR3. V dropped 2 bases and J dropped 4; count of bases not matched to a gene: 7. CDR3: CASSQNQGASGNTIYF. CDR3 DNA: TGCGCCAGCAGTCAAAACCAGGGGGCATCCGGAAACACCATATATTTT.

The sample holds one count of this clone. The V gene is TRBV6-6, the J gene TRBJ2-7; TRBD2 is a possible D gene (7 bases). Germline loops: CDR1 MNHNY, CDR2 SVGAGI (reference sequence). CDR3 length equals 14 residues. Between the trimmed V and J ends, which lost 7 bases and 5 bases, there was a span of 18 bases. The CDR3 DNA follows: TGTGCCAGCACCGACGGGGGGCTTGAGGACGAGCAGTACTTC. This sequence encodes CASTDGGLEDEQYF.

V and J are TRBV6-4 and TRBJ2-1; 9 positions match TRBD1. CDR1 is MRHNA, CDR2 SNTAGT, per germline. This CDR3 is 15 amino acids long. Trimming cost V 3 bases and J 1 base; bases outside gene matches: 1. CDR3 in amino acids: CASSEGTGSYNEQFF. The CDR3 DNA sequence: TGTGCCAGCAGTGAGGGGACAGGGTCCTACAATGAGCAGTTCTTC.

The J gene is TRBJ2-2, the V gene TRBV29-1, with 7 bases aligning to TRBD1. This CDR3 comprises 16 residues. Looked up from germline, CDR1 is SQVTM and CDR2 is ANQGSEA. Trimming at V came to 5 bases and at J to 3 bases, leaving 12 bases not matched to a gene. The CDR3 protein is CSVSLQPGQYTGELFF. The CDR3 DNA is TGCAGCGTTTCTCTCCAACCGGGACAGTACACCGGGGAGCTGTTTTTT.

The V and J genes are TRBV27 and TRBJ2-5; TRBD2 agrees at 10 bases. Matching the DNA end better, TRBJ2-7 makes the J call doubtful. Per the germline V gene, CDR1 is MNHEY and CDR2 is SMNVEV (reference sequence). There are 15 residues in the CDR3. The CDR3 bases are TGTGCCAGCAGGCCACTAGCGGGGCCATCCTACGAGCAGTACTTC. This translates into CASRPLAGPSYEQYF.

This clone has just a few counts. The chain employs TRBV27 and TRBJ2-7; D is perhaps TRBD2 (5 bases). CDR1 and CDR2 from the germline V gene are MNHEY and SMNVEV (reference sequence). Trimming left V 4 bases short and J 0 bases short, with 22 bases between. This CDR3 has 18 residues. CDR3 in amino acids: CASSSHMGRRESSYEQYF. CDR3 sequence (DNA): TGTGCCAGCAGTTCCCATATGGGCAGAAGGGAGAGCTCCTACGAGCAGTACTTC.

This clone occurred a few times. This chain connects TRBV5-6 to TRBJ1-1; 11 nucleotides agree with TRBD1. The junction had 2 bases not matched to a gene; V was cut back by 3 bases and J by 4 bases. This CDR3 comprises 14 residues. Germline V CDR1 and CDR2: SGHDT, YYEEEE. The CDR3 loop reads CASSSGTGGTEAFF. The CDR3 DNA reads as TGTGCCAGCAGCTCCGGGACAGGGGGCACTGAAGCTTTCTTT.

The CDR3 coding sequence is TGTGCCAGCAGTCGTGAGGGAACAGATACGCAGTATTTT. This translates into CASSREGTDTQYF. This chain joins TRBV6-4 and TRBJ2-3, with D maybe TRBD2 (5 bases). The V gene's germline CDR1 is MRHNA and CDR2 SNTAGT. The germline V and J ends were trimmed by 5 bases and 3 bases, with 9 bases remaining between them. This CDR3 contains 13 residues.

The chain uses TRBV15 and TRBJ1-2, with 7 bases that match TRBD1. In germline, CDR1 is LNHNV, CDR2 YYDKDF (reference sequence). Unmatched junction bases numbered 4, after V lost 4 bases and J lost 8 bases. This CDR3 is built from 12 residues. This chain's CDR3 is CATSKGQLGYTF. CDR3 nucleotide sequence: TGTGCCACCAGCAAGGGACAGCTCGGCTACACCTTC.

The gene calls are TRBV27 and TRBJ1-5, with D unresolved. V gave up 3 bases and J gave up 2 bases, with 17 bases separating them. The CDR3 runs to 17 residues. CDR1 and CDR2 from the germline V gene are MNHEY and SMNVEV (reference sequence). The CDR3 DNA reads as TGTGCCAGCAGTTTGACCGCCCCGGGGTTGGGCAATCAGCCCCAGCATTTT. It yields the protein CASSLTAPGLGNQPQHF.

This clone appeared once. The chain combines TRBV5-4 with TRBJ1-1; TRBD1 matches at 7 bases. Per germline, CDR1 SGHNT and CDR2 YYREEE (reference sequence). V shed 5 bases and J 4 bases; nucleotides not matched to a gene: 11. The CDR3 sequence is 15 residues long. CDR3 nucleotides: TGTGCCAGCAGTCCAGACAGGGTGCGTGGCACTGAAGCTTTCTTT. The encoded protein is CASSPDRVRGTEAFF. Full variable domain (remainder filled in from reference TRBV5-4 and TRBJ1-1): ETGVTQSPTHLIKTRGQQVTLRCSSQSGHNTVSWYQQALGQGPQFIFQYYREEENGRGNFPPRFSGLQFPNYSSELNVNALELDDSALYLCASSPDRVRGTEAFFGQGTRLTVV.

This clone was seen only once. The gene calls are TRBV27 and TRBJ1-5; maybe TRBD1 (6 bases). The germline gives CDR1 MNHEY, CDR2 SMNVEV (reference sequence). V gave up 6 bases and J gave up 7 bases, with 19 bases separating them. The CDR3 length is 15 residues. The CDR3 protein is CASRSGGASSQPQHF. CDR3 DNA: TGTGCCAGCAGGTCGGGGGGGGCGTCGAGCCAGCCCCAGCATTTT.